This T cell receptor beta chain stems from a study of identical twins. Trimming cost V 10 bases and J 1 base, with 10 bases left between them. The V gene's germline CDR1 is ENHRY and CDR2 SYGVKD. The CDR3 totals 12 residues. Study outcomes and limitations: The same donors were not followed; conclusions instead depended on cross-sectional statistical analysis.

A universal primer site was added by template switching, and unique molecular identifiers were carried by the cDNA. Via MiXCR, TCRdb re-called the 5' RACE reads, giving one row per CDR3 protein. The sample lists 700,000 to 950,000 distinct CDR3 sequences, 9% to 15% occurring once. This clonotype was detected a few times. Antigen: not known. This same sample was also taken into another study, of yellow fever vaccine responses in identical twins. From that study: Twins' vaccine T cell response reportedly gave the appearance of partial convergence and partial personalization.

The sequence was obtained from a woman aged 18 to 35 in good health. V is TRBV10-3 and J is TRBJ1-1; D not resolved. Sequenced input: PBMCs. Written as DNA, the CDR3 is TGTGCCACCGGGAGGAGGAACACTGAAGCTTTCTTT. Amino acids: CATGRRNTEAFF.